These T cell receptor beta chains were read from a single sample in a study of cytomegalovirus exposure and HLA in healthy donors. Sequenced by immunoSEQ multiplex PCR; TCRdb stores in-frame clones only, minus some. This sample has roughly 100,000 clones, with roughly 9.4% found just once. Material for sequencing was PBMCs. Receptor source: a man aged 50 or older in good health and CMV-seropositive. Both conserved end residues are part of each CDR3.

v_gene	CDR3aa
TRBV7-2	CASSLFLPWRAIHSYEQYF
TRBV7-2	CASSARLAGVTQETQYF
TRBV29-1	CSVAGGQVGHEQFF
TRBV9	CASSPGGAPNEQFF
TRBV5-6	CASSVGLARFWYNEQFF
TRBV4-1	CASSQGLAYEQYF
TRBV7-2	CASSPTAVGAYEQYF
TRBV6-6	CASRKDRGLNQPQHF
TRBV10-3	CAIRDRANTEAFF
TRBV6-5	CASSYSTRRPNEQFF
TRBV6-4	CASRALRQGRKLMNTEAFF
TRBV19	CASSMENSNQPQHF
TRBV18	CASSQLQGTGNTEAFF
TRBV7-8	CASSLLQETQYF
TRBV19	CASSMGGGLNGEQYF
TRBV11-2	CASSLDAEYEQYF
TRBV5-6	CASSLASGPSSYNEQFF
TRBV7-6	CASSLGQTYNEQFF
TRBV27	CASSENAPQSAEAFF
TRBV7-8	CASSLVTGSSEAFF
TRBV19	CASRDSNYGYTF
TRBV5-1	CASSFGLITSYEQYF
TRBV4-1	CASSQEKAGAAYNEQFF
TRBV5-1	CASSLGVDRPETQYF
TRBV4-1	CASSQAPQGGTEAFF
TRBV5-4	CASSLAGTGARGEQFF
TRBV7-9	CASSTGQGHEQYF
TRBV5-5	CASSLLVGANVLTF
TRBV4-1	CASSQASTGTSNQPQHF
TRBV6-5	CASKIAGGSYEQYF
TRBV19	CASSMGSGNQYF
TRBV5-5	CASSLASDTQYF
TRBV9	CASSPSPQDYGYTF
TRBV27	CASSLKGPLYGYTF
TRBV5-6	CASSLLGDSSYNEQFF
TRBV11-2	CASRDWREPDTQYF
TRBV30	CAWSVVQKANYEQYF
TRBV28	CASSPHLPGQGNTEAFF
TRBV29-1	CSVDRDTETQYF
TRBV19	CASIVTTEDKRPQYF
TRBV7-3	CASIKAGQGNTDTQYF
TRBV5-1	CASSLVSGTAFMNTEAFF
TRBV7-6	CASSLEAGGPGKRTQYF
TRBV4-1	CASSQGSTGAGVYGYTF
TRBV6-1	CASTLAFSYNEQFF
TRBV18	CASSPIGGQGVNTEAFF
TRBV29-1	CSVVYGQGRVETQYF
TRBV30	CAWSLTGAGANVLTF
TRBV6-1	CASRAPNSPLHF